This is a list of T cell receptor beta chains from one sample in a study of shared clonotypes between healthy human individuals. Profiled with immunoSEQ multiplex PCR; TCRdb holds only in-frame clones, not every one. The sample has some 600,000 clones, about 96% seen once. Sequencing input: naive CD8+ T cells sorted from blood. The source of these receptors is a woman in her 30s in good health. Both conserved end residues are part of each CDR3. The order of the fields is D gene, clone size, V gene, J gene, CDR3 protein, CDR3 DNA. The D gene is left open where the match is weak. Part of the rows lack a size; the others show once, few, many or a class for expanded clones.

d_call: .; clone_size: .; v_call: TRBV27; j_call: TRBJ2-7; cdr3_aa: CASSLIWAGESYEQYF; cdr3_nt: TGTGCCAGCAGTTTAATTTGGGCAGGGGAATCCTACGAGCAGTACTTC
d_call: TRBD2; clone_size: once; v_call: TRBV7-9; j_call: TRBJ2-7; cdr3_aa: CASSFRLAGVHEQYF; cdr3_nt: TGTGCCAGCAGCTTCCGACTAGCGGGAGTACACGAGCAGTACTTC
d_call: TRBD2; clone_size: .; v_call: TRBV29-1; j_call: TRBJ2-1; cdr3_aa: CSAAGTSGSSYNEQFF; cdr3_nt: TGCAGCGCCGCCGGGACTAGCGGTAGCTCCTACAATGAGCAGTTCTTC
d_call: .; clone_size: .; v_call: TRBV19; j_call: TRBJ2-2; cdr3_aa: CASSIVKGTGELFF; cdr3_nt: TGTGCCAGTAGTATAGTAAAGGGTACCGGGGAGCTGTTTTTT
d_call: .; clone_size: .; v_call: TRBV6-5; j_call: TRBJ1-1; cdr3_aa: CASSYSEGKVNTEAFF; cdr3_nt: TGTGCCAGCAGTTACTCGGAGGGGAAGGTGAACACTGAAGCTTTCTTT
d_call: .; clone_size: .; v_call: TRBV6-5; j_call: TRBJ2-3; cdr3_aa: CASSYSEGFGTQYF; cdr3_nt: TGTGCCAGCAGTTACTCGGAGGGGTTCGGTACGCAGTATTTT
d_call: .; clone_size: once; v_call: TRBV7-8; j_call: TRBJ2-7; cdr3_aa: CASSLVPGTPGEYF; cdr3_nt: TGTGCCAGCAGCTTAGTACCCGGGACACCAGGGGAGTACTTC
d_call: TRBD1; clone_size: .; v_call: TRBV6-5; j_call: TRBJ1-5; cdr3_aa: CASRLTRQGPQHF; cdr3_nt: TGTGCCAGCAGACTCACCCGACAGGGGCCCCAGCATTTT
d_call: .; clone_size: .; v_call: TRBV7-9; j_call: TRBJ2-3; cdr3_aa: CASSTRQGGTVDTQYF; cdr3_nt: TGTGCCAGCAGCACCCGACAGGGAGGAACGGTAGATACGCAGTATTTT
d_call: TRBD2; clone_size: .; v_call: TRBV5-1; j_call: TRBJ2-7; cdr3_aa: CASSLAGGPNEQYF; cdr3_nt: TGCGCCAGCAGCTTGGCGGGAGGGCCTAATGAGCAGTACTTC
d_call: .; clone_size: few; v_call: TRBV6-5; j_call: TRBJ2-2; cdr3_aa: CASSYGLNTGELFF; cdr3_nt: TGTGCCAGCAGTTACGGCTTGAACACCGGGGAGCTGTTTTTT
d_call: TRBD1; clone_size: .; v_call: TRBV19; j_call: TRBJ1-1; cdr3_aa: CASSPDRVTTEAFF; cdr3_nt: TGTGCCAGTAGTCCGGACAGGGTAACCACTGAAGCTTTCTTT
d_call: .; clone_size: .; v_call: TRBV6-1; j_call: TRBJ1-1; cdr3_aa: CATPIDVSGTEAFF; cdr3_nt: TGTGCCACGCCCATCGACGTGTCCGGGACTGAAGCTTTCTTT
d_call: TRBD1; clone_size: .; v_call: TRBV13; j_call: TRBJ1-4; cdr3_aa: CASSSRTGQDEKLFF; cdr3_nt: TGTGCCAGCAGCTCCCGGACAGGGCAGGATGAAAAACTGTTTTTT
d_call: TRBD2; clone_size: .; v_call: TRBV28; j_call: TRBJ2-5; cdr3_aa: CASSSATSGRVWETQYF; cdr3_nt: TGTGCCAGCAGTTCAGCGACTAGCGGGAGGGTATGGGAGACCCAGTACTTC
d_call: .; clone_size: once; v_call: TRBV15; j_call: TRBJ1-1; cdr3_aa: CATSRGMNTEAFF; cdr3_nt: TGTGCCACCAGCCGAGGGATGAACACTGAAGCTTTCTTT
d_call: .; clone_size: .; v_call: TRBV5-1; j_call: TRBJ2-4; cdr3_aa: CASSLDPGFNNIQYF; cdr3_nt: TGCGCCAGCAGCCTGGACCCGGGCTTTAATAACATTCAGTACTTC
d_call: .; clone_size: .; v_call: TRBV10-3; j_call: TRBJ2-1; cdr3_aa: CAISEEGDEQFF; cdr3_nt: TGTGCCATCAGTGAGGAAGGGGATGAGCAGTTCTTC
d_call: .; clone_size: .; v_call: TRBV13; j_call: TRBJ2-7; cdr3_aa: CASSLEGEPYEQYF; cdr3_nt: TGTGCCAGCAGCTTAGAGGGGGAACCCTACGAGCAGTACTTC
d_call: .; clone_size: .; v_call: TRBV4-2; j_call: TRBJ1-5; cdr3_aa: CASSQEVMQINQPQHF; cdr3_nt: TGTGCCAGCAGCCAAGAGGTGATGCAAATCAATCAGCCCCAGCATTTT
d_call: .; clone_size: .; v_call: TRBV28; j_call: TRBJ1-2; cdr3_aa: CASSYSEGYGYTF; cdr3_nt: TGTGCCAGCAGTTACTCTGAGGGGTATGGCTACACCTTC
d_call: .; clone_size: .; v_call: TRBV30; j_call: TRBJ2-1; cdr3_aa: CAWGNSEQFF; cdr3_nt: TGTGCCTGGGGCAATAGTGAGCAGTTCTTC
d_call: TRBD2; clone_size: .; v_call: TRBV5-1; j_call: TRBJ2-1; cdr3_aa: CASSWTGLAGNEQFF; cdr3_nt: TGCGCCAGCAGCTGGACGGGACTAGCGGGGAATGAGCAGTTCTTC
d_call: TRBD1; clone_size: .; v_call: TRBV7-2; j_call: TRBJ1-1; cdr3_aa: CASSPSGQGLTEAFF; cdr3_nt: TGTGCCAGCAGCCCCTCGGGACAGGGGTTGACTGAAGCTTTCTTT
d_call: TRBD1; clone_size: .; v_call: TRBV11-2; j_call: TRBJ1-3; cdr3_aa: CASSLNPGGGGNTIYF; cdr3_nt: TGTGCCAGCAGCTTAAATCCAGGGGGCGGTGGAAACACCATATATTTT
d_call: .; clone_size: once; v_call: TRBV4-1; j_call: TRBJ1-2; cdr3_aa: CASSGYGGSHGYTF; cdr3_nt: TGCGCCAGCAGCGGATACGGGGGGAGCCACGGCTACACCTTC
d_call: .; clone_size: .; v_call: TRBV7-9; j_call: TRBJ1-2; cdr3_aa: CASSLGVVQVYGYTF; cdr3_nt: TGTGCCAGCAGCTTAGGGGTCGTACAGGTTTATGGCTACACCTTC
d_call: .; clone_size: .; v_call: TRBV27; j_call: TRBJ2-2; cdr3_aa: CASSLGRENTGELFF; cdr3_nt: TGTGCCAGCAGTTTAGGTCGAGAAAACACCGGGGAGCTGTTTTTT
d_call: TRBD2; clone_size: .; v_call: TRBV4-1; j_call: TRBJ2-3; cdr3_aa: CASSLLVAGGPTDTQYF; cdr3_nt: TGCGCCAGCAGTTTACTCGTAGCGGGAGGTCCCACAGATACGCAGTATTTT
d_call: TRBD1; clone_size: .; v_call: TRBV11-2; j_call: TRBJ2-7; cdr3_aa: CASSDLRDRDQRYEQYF; cdr3_nt: TGTGCCAGCAGCGACCTCCGGGACAGGGATCAGCGCTACGAGCAGTACTTC
d_call: .; clone_size: .; v_call: TRBV6-1; j_call: TRBJ1-5; cdr3_aa: CASSEWQIDSNQPQHF; cdr3_nt: TGTGCCAGCAGTGAATGGCAGATCGATAGCAATCAGCCCCAGCATTTT
d_call: .; clone_size: .; v_call: TRBV28; j_call: TRBJ2-1; cdr3_aa: CASSWTPEAPYNEQFF; cdr3_nt: TGTGCCAGCAGTTGGACTCCCGAAGCCCCCTACAATGAGCAGTTCTTC
d_call: TRBD1; clone_size: once; v_call: TRBV2; j_call: TRBJ2-7; cdr3_aa: CASSDGTESSYEQYF; cdr3_nt: TGTGCCAGCAGTGACGGGACAGAAAGCTCCTACGAGCAGTACTTC
d_call: TRBD2; clone_size: .; v_call: TRBV7-9; j_call: TRBJ2-2; cdr3_aa: CASSLVLSGINTGELFF; cdr3_nt: TGTGCCAGCAGCTTAGTGCTTAGCGGGATAAACACCGGGGAGCTGTTTTTT
d_call: TRBD2; clone_size: .; v_call: TRBV10-3; j_call: TRBJ2-5; cdr3_aa: CAILVPSGIPGQETQYF; cdr3_nt: TGTGCCATCTTGGTGCCTAGCGGGATCCCGGGTCAAGAGACCCAGTACTTC
d_call: .; clone_size: .; v_call: TRBV5-3; j_call: TRBJ2-7; cdr3_aa: CASSLDVAPYEQYF; cdr3_nt: TGTGCCAGCAGCTTGGATGTCGCTCCCTACGAGCAGTACTTC
d_call: .; clone_size: .; v_call: TRBV7-6; j_call: TRBJ2-1; cdr3_aa: CASSLAPPLLASGYNEQFF; cdr3_nt: TGTGCCAGCAGCTTAGCACCACCCCTCCTAGCGAGTGGTTACAATGAGCAGTTCTTC